This T cell receptor (beta chain) was sequenced for a study of shared clonotypes between healthy human individuals. The overall study: Used for every donor were three CD4 naive, three CD4 memory, two CD8 naive and one CD8 memory plate.

Naive CD8 cells lacked CD45RO and underwent positive selection for CCR7, leaving out terminally differentiated effector memory CD45RA+ cells. The donors were all Caucasian adults (living in Nashville, Tennessee). Trimming stripped 0 bases from V and 5 bases from J, with 12 bases between. CDR1 is SGHNT and CDR2 is YYREEE in the germline V gene (reference sequence). The CDR3 contains 15 residues. Sorted-subset replicate PCRs used about 190 ng of genomic DNA. This amount corresponded to about 30,000 T cell genomes. The table came from immunoSEQ multiplex PCR; TCRdb's copy has only in-frame clones and leaves some out. The sample includes about 580,000 clones, about 98% of them seen just once.

This clonotype was obtained from a man aged 25 to 40 in good health. Material for sequencing was naive CD8+ T cells sorted from blood. This chain connects TRBV5-4 to TRBJ2-1; possibly TRBD1 for D (6 bases). The CDR3 here is CASSLGWQGHNEQFF. DNA of the CDR3: TGTGCCAGCAGCTTGGGGTGGCAGGGGCACAATGAGCAGTTCTTC. Looking up the rest from reference TRBV5-4 and TRBJ2-1 gives the full variable domain: ETGVTQSPTHLIKTRGQQVTLRCSSQSGHNTVSWYQQALGQGPQFIFQYYREEENGRGNFPPRFSGLQFPNYSSELNVNALELDDSALYLCASSLGWQGHNEQFFGPGTRLTVL.